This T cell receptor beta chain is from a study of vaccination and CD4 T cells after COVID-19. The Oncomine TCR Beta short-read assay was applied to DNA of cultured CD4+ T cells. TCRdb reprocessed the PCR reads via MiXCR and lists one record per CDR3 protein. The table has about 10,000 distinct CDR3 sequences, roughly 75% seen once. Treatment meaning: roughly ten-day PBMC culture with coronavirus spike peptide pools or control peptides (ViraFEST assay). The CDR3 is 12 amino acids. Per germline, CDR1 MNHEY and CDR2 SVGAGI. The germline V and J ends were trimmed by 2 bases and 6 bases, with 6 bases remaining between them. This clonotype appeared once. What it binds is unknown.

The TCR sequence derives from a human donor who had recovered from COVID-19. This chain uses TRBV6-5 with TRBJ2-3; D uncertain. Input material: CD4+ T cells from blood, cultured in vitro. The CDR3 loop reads CASSYRTDTQYF. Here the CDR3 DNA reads TGTGCCAGCAGTTACCGGACGGATACGCAGTATTTT.